These 12 T cell receptor beta chains originate from one sample sequenced in a study of CD8 T cells in ankylosing spondylitis. Notes on the study in general: What appeared characteristic of ankylosing spondylitis blood was a TCR beta motif of 7 or 8 highly homologous variants.

MiXCR, applied by TCRdb to the 5' RACE reads, yields one record per CDR3 protein. Here the sample spans over 700,000 distinct CDR3 sequences, around 20% being singletons. Their antigens are not known. Input material: blood, either unsorted or a sorted T cell fraction (not recorded which). All receptors derive from a male donor with ankylosing spondylitis.

This clonotype was seen more than once but under ten times. The chain links TRBV5-1 to TRBJ2-2; either TRBD1 or TRBD2 may supply D (5 bases each). V lost 3 bases and J 13 bases, leaving 22 bases between the germline ends. This CDR3 region has 15 residues. Germline assignment: CDR1 SGHRS and CDR2 YFSETQ. CDR3 sequence (DNA): TGCGCCAGCAGCTACGGGGCAAATCAGAAAGTGGGGCTGTTTTTT. As protein: CASSYGANQKVGLFF.

This chain connects TRBV9 to TRBJ2-1; no firm D call. Trimming left V 2 bases short and J 7 bases short, with 13 bases between. Per germline, CDR1 SGDLS and CDR2 YYNGEE. CDR3 size: 14 residues. CDR3 sequence: CASSVYSVGNEQFF. CDR3 DNA: TGTGCCAGCAGCGTTTATTCGGTGGGGAATGAGCAGTTCTTC.

The chain joins TRBV11-2 to TRBJ2-2; weak D call: TRBD2 (6 bases). CDR1 is SGHAT and CDR2 is FQNNGV in the germline V gene. V lost 0 bases and J lost 5, with 10 bases in between. The CDR3 runs 15 residues. The CDR3 region has the DNA TGTGCCAGCAGCTTAGAGACGGGAGCGACCGGGGAGCTGTTTTTT. It encodes CASSLETGATGELFF.

This clonotype was observed at least ten times. The rearrangement joins TRBV29-1 to TRBJ1-1, with D tentatively TRBD1 (5 bases). V shed 6 bases and J shed 1 base, with 12 bases lying between them. Germline loops: CDR1 SQVTM, CDR2 ANQGSEA. The CDR3 is 13 residues long. The CDR3 DNA reads as TGCAGCGTGGTTCGTGACAGGAACACTGAAGCTTTCTTT. Its protein is CSVVRDRNTEAFF.

This chain connects TRBV24-1 to TRBJ2-3; 7 nucleotides line up with TRBD2. This CDR3 region has 16 residues. Unmatched junction bases numbered 8, after V lost 1 base and J lost 5 bases. CDR1 and CDR2 from the germline V gene are KGHDR and SFDVKD. The CDR3 reads CATSDFRGREEDTQYF. CDR3 DNA: TGTGCCACCAGTGATTTTAGAGGGAGGGAGGAAGATACGCAGTATTTT.

The chain employs TRBV4-1 and TRBJ2-5, with 7 bases fitting TRBD1. J lost 2 bases, V lost 2 bases, and 2 bases had no gene match. There are 14 residues in the CDR3. Germline V gene sequence: CDR1 MGHRA, CDR2 YSYEKL. CDR3 DNA sequence: TGCGCCAGCAGCCAACACAGGGGACAAGAGACCCAGTACTTC. It encodes CASSQHRGQETQYF.

This clonotype has more than one count but fewer than ten. The chain uses TRBV28 and TRBJ2-7, with 15 bases lining up with TRBD2. After removal of 4 bases from V and 6 bases from J, the junction contained 7 bases not matched to a gene. The CDR3 has 16 amino acids. CDR1 and CDR2 (germline): MDHEN, SYDVKM. The CDR3 here is CASSSLGTSGRREQYF. Written as DNA, the CDR3 is TGTGCCAGCAGTTCTCTCGGGACTAGCGGGAGGCGCGAGCAGTACTTC.

This clonotype was detected only a few times. This chain joins TRBV6-2 or TRBV6-3 and TRBJ2-2; TRBD1 is a possible D gene (6 bases). V shed 6 bases and J shed 1 base, with 12 bases lying between them. CDR1 and CDR2 from the germline V gene are MNHEY and SVGEGT. The CDR3 length is 15 residues. CDR3 nucleotide sequence: TGTGCCAGCAGACGAGGACAGATGAACACCGGGGAGCTGTTTTTT. Translating gives CASRRGQMNTGELFF.

The V gene is TRBV20-1, the J gene TRBJ2-1; a possible D gene is TRBD1 (6 bases). Germline V gene sequence: CDR1 DFQATT, CDR2 SNEGSKA (reference sequence). Trimming took off 5 bases at V and 2 bases at J, with 13 bases between the two ends. This CDR3 has 14 residues. This CDR3 reads CSAPKTGTYNEQFF. In DNA, the CDR3 is TGCAGTGCTCCCAAAACAGGGACCTACAATGAGCAGTTCTTC.

The table lists this clonotype with many counts. The chain has TRBV12-3 or TRBV12-4 and TRBJ2-1; TRBD2 matches at 8 bases. The CDR3 loop spans 15 amino acids. J lost 1 base, V lost 7 bases, and 6 bases had no gene match. In nucleotides, the CDR3 is TGTGCCAGCACCTCGGGACTAGGTTCCTACAATGAGCAGTTCTTC. Encoded protein: CASTSGLGSYNEQFF.

The sample holds many counts of this clonotype. The rearrangement joins TRBV12-3 or TRBV12-4 to TRBJ2-7; no clear D gene. The CDR3 totals 15 residues. Trimming left V 3 bases short and J 0 bases short, with 12 bases between. The CDR3 sequence: CASSFRAGYSYEQYF. The CDR3 DNA reads TGTGCCAGCAGTTTTAGGGCAGGTTACTCCTACGAGCAGTACTTC.

In this sample, this clonotype turned up a few times. The genes are TRBV21-1 and TRBJ1-2; the table assigns TRBD1, which was not confirmed against the DNA. TRBV21-1 is an annotated pseudogene. This CDR3 has 19 residues. CDR3 nucleotide sequence: TGTGCCAGCTGTATGGATCGGGACAGGGGACTAAAAACTAACTATGGCTACACCTTC. Translation gives CASCMDRDRGLKTNYGYTF.